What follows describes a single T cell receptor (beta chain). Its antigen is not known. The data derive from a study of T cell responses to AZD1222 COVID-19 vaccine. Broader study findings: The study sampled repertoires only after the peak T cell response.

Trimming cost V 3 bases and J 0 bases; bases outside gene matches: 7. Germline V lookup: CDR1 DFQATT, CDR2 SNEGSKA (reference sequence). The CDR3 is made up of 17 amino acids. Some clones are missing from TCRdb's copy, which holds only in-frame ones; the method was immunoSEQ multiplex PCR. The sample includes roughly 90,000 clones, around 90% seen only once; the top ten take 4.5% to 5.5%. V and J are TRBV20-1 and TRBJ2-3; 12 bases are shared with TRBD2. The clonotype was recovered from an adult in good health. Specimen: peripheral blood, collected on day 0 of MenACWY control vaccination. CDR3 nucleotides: TGCAGTGCTAGTCGTCTAGCGGGAGGGGGTAGCACAGATACGCAGTATTTT. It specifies CSASRLAGGGSTDTQYF.